This T cell receptor (beta chain) was identified in a study of OX40 agonist ivuxolimab in advanced cancers. Study in general: Averaging 60 years in age, with a range of roughly 20 to 79, the cohort was 65% to 85% male.

To note about this clone: Its antigen is unidentified.

Overall study results and limits: At doses 0.1 to 3.0 mg/kg, CD4+ and CD8+ clones expanded.

The CDR3 loop spans 14 amino acids. Trimming cost V 5 bases and J 2 bases; bases outside gene matches: 5. The germline V gene has CDR1 MNHEY and CDR2 SVGAGI. This table comes from immunoSEQ multiplex PCR, and its TCRdb copy is limited to in-frame clones, with some not included. The sample includes some 53,000 clones, approximately 94% of them seen just once. The material was CD4+ or CD8+ T cells sorted from blood, obtained in a trial of the OX40 agonist ivuxolimab. The chain combines TRBV6-5 with TRBJ2-7; 8 nucleotides align to TRBD2. This sequence was found in an adult with an advanced solid tumor such as melanoma, head and neck, liver or kidney cancer. This CDR3 reads CASSGPGLAYEQYF. DNA of the CDR3: TGTGCCAGCAGTGGCCCGGGACTAGCCTACGAGCAGTACTTC.